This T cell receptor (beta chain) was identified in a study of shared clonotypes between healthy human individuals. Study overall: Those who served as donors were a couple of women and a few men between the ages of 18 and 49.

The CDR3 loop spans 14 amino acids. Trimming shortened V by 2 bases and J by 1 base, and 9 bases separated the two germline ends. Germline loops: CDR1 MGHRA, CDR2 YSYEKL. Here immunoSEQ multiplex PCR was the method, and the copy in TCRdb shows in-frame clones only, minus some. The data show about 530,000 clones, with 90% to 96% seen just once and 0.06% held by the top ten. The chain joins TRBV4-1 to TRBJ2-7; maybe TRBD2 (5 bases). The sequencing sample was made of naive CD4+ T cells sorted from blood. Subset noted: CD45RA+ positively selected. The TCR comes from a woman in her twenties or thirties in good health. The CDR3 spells CASSQTWESYEQYF. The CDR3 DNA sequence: TGCGCCAGCAGCCAAACTTGGGAGTCCTACGAGCAGTACTTC.